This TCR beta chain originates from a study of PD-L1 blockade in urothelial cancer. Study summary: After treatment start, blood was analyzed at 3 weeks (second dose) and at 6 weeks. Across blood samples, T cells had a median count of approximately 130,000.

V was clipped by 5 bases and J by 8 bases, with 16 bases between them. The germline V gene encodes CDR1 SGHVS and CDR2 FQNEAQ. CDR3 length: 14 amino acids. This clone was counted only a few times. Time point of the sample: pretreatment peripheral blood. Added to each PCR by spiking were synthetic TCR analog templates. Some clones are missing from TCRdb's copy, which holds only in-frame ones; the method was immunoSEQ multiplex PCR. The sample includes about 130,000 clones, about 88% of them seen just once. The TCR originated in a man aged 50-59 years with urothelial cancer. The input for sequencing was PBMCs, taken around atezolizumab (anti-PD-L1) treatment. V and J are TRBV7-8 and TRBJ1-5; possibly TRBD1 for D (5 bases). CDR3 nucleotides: TGTGCCAGCAGCCAGGGCCCGGTCTTGAAGCCCCAGCATTTT. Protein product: CASSQGPVLKPQHF.